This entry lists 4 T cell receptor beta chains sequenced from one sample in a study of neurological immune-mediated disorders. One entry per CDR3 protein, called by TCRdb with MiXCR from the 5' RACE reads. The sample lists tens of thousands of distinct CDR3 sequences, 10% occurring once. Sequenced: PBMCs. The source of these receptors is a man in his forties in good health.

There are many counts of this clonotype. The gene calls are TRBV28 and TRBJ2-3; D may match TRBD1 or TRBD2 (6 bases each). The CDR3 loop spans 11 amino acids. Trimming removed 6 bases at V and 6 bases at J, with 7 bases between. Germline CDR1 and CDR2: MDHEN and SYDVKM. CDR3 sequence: CASRGGDTQYF. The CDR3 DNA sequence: TGTGCCAGCAGGGGGGGCGATACGCAGTATTTT.

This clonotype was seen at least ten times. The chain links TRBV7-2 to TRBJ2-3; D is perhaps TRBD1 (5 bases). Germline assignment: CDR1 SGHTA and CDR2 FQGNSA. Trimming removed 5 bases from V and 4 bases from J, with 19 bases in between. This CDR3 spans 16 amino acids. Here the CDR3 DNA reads TGTGCCAGCAGCGCAACTATTTCAGGGTTCGCAGATACGCAGTATTTT. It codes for CASSATISGFADTQYF.

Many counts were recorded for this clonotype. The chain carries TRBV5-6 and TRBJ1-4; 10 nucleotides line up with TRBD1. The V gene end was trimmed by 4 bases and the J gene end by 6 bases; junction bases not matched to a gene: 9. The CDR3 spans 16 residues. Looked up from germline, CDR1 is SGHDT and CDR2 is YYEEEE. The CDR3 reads CASSRRPGTGDEKLFF. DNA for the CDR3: TGTGCCAGCAGCAGACGCCCCGGGACAGGGGATGAAAAACTGTTTTTT. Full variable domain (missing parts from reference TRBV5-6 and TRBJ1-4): DAGVTQSPTHLIKTRGQQVTLRCSPKSGHDTVSWYQQALGQGPQFIFQYYEEEERQRGNFPDRFSGHQFPNYSSELNVNALLLGDSALYLCASSRRPGTGDEKLFFGSGTQLSVL.

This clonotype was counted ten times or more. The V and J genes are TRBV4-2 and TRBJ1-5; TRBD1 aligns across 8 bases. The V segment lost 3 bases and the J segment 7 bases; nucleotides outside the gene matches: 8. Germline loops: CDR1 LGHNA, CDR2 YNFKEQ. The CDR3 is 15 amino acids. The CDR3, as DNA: TGTGCCAGCAGCCAGGGACAGGTCGGGGAGCAGCCCCAGCATTTT. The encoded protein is CASSQGQVGEQPQHF.